Following are 5 T cell receptor beta chains from one sample sequenced in a study of T cell repertoires in cytomegalovirus infection (dated by TCRdb to between 2018 and 2020). TCRdb records Illumina HiSeq 1500 as the sequencer. TCRdb redid the processing of the public reads, applying fastp at Q25 and MiXCR, and retained in-frame beta chains. Here each entry gathers all rows of one CDR3 protein and keeps the most common genes and DNA. Here the sample has around 300,000 distinct CDR3 sequences; roughly a fifth occur a single time. About 21% of the sample rests with the top ten. Their specific antigens are unknown. This sample's treatment or condition label indicates: in vitro stimulation with specific CMV peptide epitopes to enrich CMV-specific T cells. Here the sequenced sample was cultured PBMCs, taken from culture after CMV antigen stimulation. These receptors were obtained from a human donor in good health (CMV status not recorded). Some clones in this sample may be carry-over from other donors' samples.

This clonotype was observed a few times. The V gene is TRBV6-2 or TRBV6-3, the J gene TRBJ2-7; D unclear. The CDR3 extends over 12 amino acids. Germline V CDR1 and CDR2: MNHEY, SVGEGT. The V and J ends lost 7 bases and 2 bases respectively, with 9 bases between them. The DNA of the CDR3 is TGTGCCAGCATCTCAGGAACCTACGAGCAGTACGTC. It translates to CASISGTYEQYV.

This clonotype has a count of ten or more. The CDR3 loop is CASSVGGPETQYF. CDR3 coding DNA: TGTGCCAGCAGCGTAGGAGGGCCCGAGACCCAGTACTTC. The rearrangement uses TRBV9 and TRBJ2-5; D perhaps matches TRBD2 (5 bases). CDR1 and CDR2 from the germline V gene are SGDLS and YYNGEE. V was trimmed by 0 bases and J by 5 bases, leaving 8 bases between them. This CDR3 has 13 residues.

This clonotype was found a few times. This rearrangement joins TRBV7-2 to TRBJ2-7, with D perhaps TRBD1 (5 bases). Between the trimmed V and J ends, which lost 4 bases and 4 bases, there was a span of 14 bases. The CDR3 totals 14 residues. Germline CDR1 and CDR2: SGHTA and FQGNSA. CDR3 sequence reads: CASSSQEHLYEQYF. DNA of the CDR3: TGTGCCAGCAGCTCACAGGAGCACCTATACGAGCAGTACTTC.

This clonotype was counted many times. The rearrangement joins TRBV7-9 to TRBJ2-1; perhaps TRBD2 as D (6 bases). The CDR3 loop spans 19 amino acids. Germline CDR1 SEHNR, CDR2 FQNEAQ (reference sequence). V lost 4 bases to trimming and J lost 0 bases, with 22 bases between them. CDR3 region: CASSWPAGLSTSSYNEQFF. The CDR3 coding sequence is TGTGCCAGCAGCTGGCCCGCGGGGTTGTCAACAAGCTCCTACAATGAGCAGTTCTTC.

The chain uses TRBV4-2 and TRBJ2-1; no firm D call. The CDR3 runs 13 residues. Trimming took off 7 bases at V and 5 bases at J, with 12 bases between the two ends. Germline CDR1 and CDR2: LGHNA and YNFKEQ. As DNA, the CDR3 is TGTGCCAGCAAGCTACAGCTAAACAATGAGCAGTTCTTC. It codes for CASKLQLNNEQFF.